Listed below are T cell receptor beta chains from one sample, sequenced in a study of PD-L1 blockade in urothelial cancer. TCRdb's copy holds only in-frame clones and misses some; the assay was immunoSEQ multiplex PCR. The table records tens of thousands of clones, roughly 89% of them present only once. The material sequenced was PBMCs, taken around atezolizumab (anti-PD-L1) treatment. These receptor sequences come from a woman in her seventies with urothelial cancer. Each CDR3 is given without its conserved first and last residue.

TRBV19	TRBJ1-5	ASSIGPGGGPPQH
TRBV30	TRBJ2-5	AWSEGAGETQY
TRBV6-5	TRBJ1-2	ASSSPGQGPYGYT
TRBV6-4	TRBJ2-7	ASSALAGGSYEQY
TRBV29-1	TRBJ2-7	SVLPTGRISYEQY
TRBV29-1	TRBJ1-2	SVLQGAGYGYT
TRBV5-1	TRBJ1-2	ASSLGDRGSIPIYGYT
TRBV10-1	TRBJ2-2	ASSGYGPGENTGELF
TRBV18	TRBJ1-2	ASSPVASGGYGYT
TRBV4-3	TRBJ1-2	ASSPQGTDLFGYT
TRBV5-1	TRBJ1-1	ASSFSGTGNTEAF
TRBV6-1	TRBJ2-3	ASSEWPSGRGTDTQY
TRBV19	TRBJ1-5	ASTGTGGARQPQH
TRBV5-1	TRBJ2-5	ASSLGSGGLPKETQY
TRBV18	TRBJ2-2	ASSPDSGLAGTNTGELF
TRBV5-1	TRBJ2-3	ASSLEVSGGTDTQY
TRBV7-9	TRBJ2-1	ASSTWGREFRMDEQF
TRBV18	TRBJ2-7	ASSPPAHVYEQY
TRBV6-1	TRBJ1-1	ASSLTGRPEAF
TRBV29-1	TRBJ2-1	SVEGTGDILYNEQF
TRBV7-3	TRBJ2-2	ASSQDRSGTGELF
TRBV27	TRBJ1-5	ASSQRSFQPQH
TRBV2	TRBJ2-5	ASSDFLAGAETQY
TRBV28	TRBJ2-4	ASIGVLAKNIQY
TRBV28	TRBJ2-2	ASSFSIGELF
TRBV20-1	TRBJ2-3	SAWRGAQY
TRBV10-2	TRBJ2-7	ASSEPPSGRYEQY
TRBV29-1	TRBJ2-4	SALENIQY
TRBV7-6	TRBJ1-1	ASSLAGRDSEAF
TRBV4-1	TRBJ2-7	ASSLQIGESYEQY
TRBV2	TRBJ1-1	ASSKTVSEAF
TRBV28	TRBJ2-3	ASSGLAGRSDTQY
TRBV11-1	TRBJ1-3	ASSPGFSGNTIY
TRBV15	TRBJ1-2	ATSRVWGQGLDYGYT
TRBV2	TRBJ1-2	ASSDATGWGGYT
TRBV11-2	TRBJ2-2	ASSFIGAGDTGELF